The 3 T cell receptor beta chains reported below all come from one sample, sequenced in a study of blood T cells in healthy people across ages. It was with a sample-barcoded 5' primer and a J-beta primer mix that a second PCR of about 6 to 11 cycles was run. TCRdb used MiXCR to reprocess the 5' RACE reads, holding one entry per CDR3 protein. Of approximately 780,000 distinct CDR3 sequences in the sample, around 25% are singletons; the top ten hold about 3%. The same sample was also used in a study of T cells of mothers and their children.

Material: blood. The receptor set was obtained from a boy between 5 and 17 years old in good health.

The table lists this clonotype with a few counts. A read error may account for a junction end that differs from germline. The chain is built from TRBV28 and TRBJ1-2, with D maybe TRBD1 (6 bases). From germline, CDR1 is MDHEN and CDR2 SYDVKM. The CDR3 sequence is 15 residues long. The CDR3 sequence is CASSLGYREGYGYTF. The CDR3 DNA sequence: TGTGCCAGCAGTTTGGGTTACAGGGAAGGCTATGGTTACACCTTC.

This clonotype has more than one count but fewer than ten. The chain uses TRBV19 and TRBJ1-4; 8 nucleotides match TRBD1. Germline V gene data show CDR1 as LNHDA and CDR2 as SQIVND (reference sequence). The V and J ends lost 8 bases and 4 bases, in that order; junction bases with no gene match: 12. The length of the CDR3 is 16 residues. DNA of the CDR3: TGTGCCAGTGGACCGGCAGGGGGCCGGGATAATGAAAAACTGTTTTTT. Translated: CASGPAGGRDNEKLFF.

V gene TRBV2 combines with J gene TRBJ2-4; D gene unclear. This CDR3 has 12 residues. With 3 bases removed from V and 7 bases from J, the gap between germline ends came to 7 bases. Germline V gene data show CDR1 as SNHLY and CDR2 as FYNNEI. The CDR3 region is CASSDGPNIQYF. In nucleotides, the CDR3 is TGTGCCAGCAGTGATGGACCCAACATTCAGTACTTC. Drawing the rest from reference TRBV2 and TRBJ2-4, the complete variable domain is EPEVTQTPSHQVTQMGQEVILRCVPISNHLYFYWYRQILGQKVEFLVSFYNNEISEKSEIFDDQFSVERPDGSNFTLKIRSTKLEDSAMYFCASSDGPNIQYFGAGTRLSVL.